A selection of T cell receptor beta chains follows, all from one sample in a study of response to subunit inactivated influenza vaccine. Each CDR3 protein gets one entry after TCRdb re-called the RT-PCR reads with MiXCR. This table holds hundreds of thousands of distinct CDR3 sequences, around a sixth found once. Here the sequenced sample was PBMCs from blood, taken less than 6 days after vaccination. Receptors originate from a man in his fifties or sixties who received an inactivated influenza vaccine. The CDR3 runs from the conserved cysteine through the conserved F or W. Each record gives: V gene, CDR3 length, J gene, D gene, clone size, CDR3 protein, CDR3 DNA. The D gene is left open where the match is weak. Clone size is stated in some rows and not others, as once, few, many or a class when expanded.

V gene: TRBV14; CDR3 length: 14; J gene: TRBJ2-2; D gene: NA; clone size: few; CDR3 protein: CASSLIFNTGELFF; CDR3 DNA: TGTGCCAGCAGCCTAATCTTTAACACCGGGGAGCTGTTTTTT
V gene: TRBV30; CDR3 length: 13; J gene: TRBJ2-7; D gene: NA; clone size: NA; CDR3 protein: CAWAWDRSYEQYF; CDR3 DNA: TGTGCCTGGGCTTGGGACCGATCCTACGAGCAGTACTTC
V gene: TRBV10-3; CDR3 length: 16; J gene: TRBJ2-6; D gene: NA; clone size: NA; CDR3 protein: CAITNADRIGANVLTF; CDR3 DNA: TGTGCCATCACCAACGCGGACAGAATCGGGGCCAACGTCCTGACTTTC
V gene: TRBV29-1; CDR3 length: 12; J gene: TRBJ1-2; D gene: TRBD1; clone size: few; CDR3 protein: CSAGTDNYGYTF; CDR3 DNA: TGCAGCGCCGGGACAGATAACTATGGCTACACCTTC
V gene: TRBV27; CDR3 length: 13; J gene: TRBJ2-2; D gene: NA; clone size: NA; CDR3 protein: CASSLGEAGELFF; CDR3 DNA: TGTGCCAGCAGTTTAGGCGAGGCCGGGGAGCTGTTTTTT
V gene: TRBV20-1; CDR3 length: 13; J gene: TRBJ2-7; D gene: TRBD2; clone size: few; CDR3 protein: CSGSSGRAGEQYF; CDR3 DNA: TGCAGTGGCTCTAGCGGGAGGGCCGGGGAGCAGTACTTC
V gene: TRBV11-2; CDR3 length: 16; J gene: TRBJ2-1; D gene: NA; clone size: NA; CDR3 protein: CASSTRRRTAYNEQFF; CDR3 DNA: TGTGCCAGCAGCACTCGGAGAAGGACAGCTTACAATGAGCAGTTCTTC
V gene: TRBV28; CDR3 length: 14; J gene: TRBJ2-1; D gene: NA; clone size: few; CDR3 protein: CASRGFGPYNEQFF; CDR3 DNA: TGTGCCAGCAGAGGTTTCGGGCCCTACAATGAGCAGTTCTTC
V gene: TRBV5-1; CDR3 length: 15; J gene: TRBJ2-3; D gene: NA; clone size: few; CDR3 protein: CASSYVDTSTDTQYF; CDR3 DNA: TGCGCCAGCAGCTACGTGGACACCTCCACAGATACGCAGTATTTT
V gene: TRBV24-1; CDR3 length: 15; J gene: TRBJ2-1; D gene: TRBD1; clone size: few; CDR3 protein: CATRLSGGRNNEQFF; CDR3 DNA: TGTGCCACCAGGCTTTCAGGGGGCCGCAACAATGAGCAGTTCTTC
V gene: TRBV5-5; CDR3 length: 14; J gene: TRBJ2-5; D gene: NA; clone size: NA; CDR3 protein: CASSLTASGETQYF; CDR3 DNA: TGTGCCAGCAGCTTGACAGCTAGTGGGGAGACCCAGTACTTC
V gene: TRBV15; CDR3 length: 13; J gene: TRBJ2-1; D gene: TRBD2; clone size: few; CDR3 protein: CATSGRESNEQFF; CDR3 DNA: TGTGCCACCAGCGGGAGGGAAAGCAATGAGCAGTTCTTC
V gene: TRBV11-2; CDR3 length: 16; J gene: TRBJ1-4; D gene: NA; clone size: few; CDR3 protein: CASSLTRDRQTEKLFF; CDR3 DNA: TGTGCCAGCAGCTTAACGCGAGACAGACAGACAGAAAAACTGTTTTTT
V gene: TRBV29-1; CDR3 length: 14; J gene: TRBJ2-3; D gene: TRBD2; clone size: many; CDR3 protein: CSGGGGRGTDTQYF; CDR3 DNA: TGCAGCGGGGGAGGCGGGAGAGGCACAGATACGCAGTATTTT
V gene: TRBV20-1; CDR3 length: 15; J gene: TRBJ2-3; D gene: NA; clone size: few; CDR3 protein: CSARQTGRLTDTQYF; CDR3 DNA: TGCAGTGCTAGACAGACAGGTAGATTGACAGATACGCAGTATTTT
V gene: TRBV6-1; CDR3 length: 15; J gene: TRBJ1-2; D gene: TRBD1; clone size: NA; CDR3 protein: CASSTPGQGEYGYTF; CDR3 DNA: TGTGCCAGCAGTACCCCGGGACAGGGAGAATATGGCTACACCTTC
V gene: TRBV21-1; CDR3 length: 17; J gene: TRBJ2-7; D gene: NA; clone size: NA; CDR3 protein: CASSKKAWRDGTYEQYF; CDR3 DNA: TGTGCCAGCAGCAAAAAGGCCTGGAGGGACGGTACCTACGAGCAGTACTTC
V gene: TRBV4-3; CDR3 length: 19; J gene: TRBJ2-3; D gene: TRBD2; clone size: NA; CDR3 protein: CASSLLRTASGVLGDTQYF; CDR3 DNA: TGCGCCAGCAGCCTCCTACGTACGGCTAGCGGGGTATTAGGAGATACGCAGTATTTT
V gene: TRBV20-1; CDR3 length: 16; J gene: TRBJ1-3; D gene: TRBD1; clone size: NA; CDR3 protein: CSARDLGTASGNTIYF; CDR3 DNA: TGCAGTGCTAGAGATCTAGGGACAGCCTCTGGAAACACCATATATTTT
V gene: TRBV7-2; CDR3 length: 14; J gene: TRBJ2-1; D gene: TRBD1; clone size: NA; CDR3 protein: CASSLVDRVHEQFF; CDR3 DNA: TGTGCCAGCAGCTTAGTAGACAGGGTTCATGAGCAGTTCTTC
V gene: TRBV6-2/TRBV6-3; CDR3 length: 16; J gene: TRBJ1-6; D gene: NA; clone size: few; CDR3 protein: CASSYEPGYYRSPLHF; CDR3 DNA: TGTGCCAGCAGTTACGAGCCAGGGTATTATCGGTCTCCCCTCCACTTT
V gene: TRBV20-1; CDR3 length: 15; J gene: TRBJ2-7; D gene: TRBD1; clone size: NA; CDR3 protein: CSASPSGQGIYEQYF; CDR3 DNA: TGCAGTGCTAGTCCCTCGGGACAGGGAATCTACGAGCAGTACTTC
V gene: TRBV6-5; CDR3 length: 16; J gene: TRBJ2-1; D gene: TRBD1; clone size: few; CDR3 protein: CASSYRTGTFYNEQFF; CDR3 DNA: TGTGCCAGCAGTTATCGGACAGGGACGTTCTACAATGAGCAGTTCTTC
V gene: TRBV20-1; CDR3 length: 14; J gene: TRBJ2-5; D gene: NA; clone size: few; CDR3 protein: CSAPSGPQLETQYF; CDR3 DNA: TGCAGTGCTCCCTCCGGGCCCCAATTGGAGACCCAGTACTTC
V gene: TRBV25-1; CDR3 length: 14; J gene: TRBJ2-1; D gene: NA; clone size: NA; CDR3 protein: CASSDPPGVNEQFF; CDR3 DNA: TGTGCCAGCAGTGACCCGCCGGGGGTCAATGAGCAGTTCTTC
V gene: TRBV5-1; CDR3 length: 13; J gene: TRBJ2-7; D gene: NA; clone size: many; CDR3 protein: CASSPVGGYEQYF; CDR3 DNA: TGCGCCAGCAGCCCGGTCGGGGGCTACGAGCAGTACTTC